This TCR beta chain was sequenced for a study of T cells after yellow fever vaccination. Study results and caveats: Post-booster repertoires contained most primary-vaccination clones again (approximately 97% CD4, 85% to 90% CD8). Contaminants from the bulk population, in the form of abundant clonotypes, could be found in FACS-sorted repertoires.

TCRdb recomputed calls from the 5' RACE reads with MiXCR, one row per CDR3 protein. The sample lists about 310,000 distinct CDR3 sequences; approximately 3.8% were seen once. The V and J ends lost 3 bases and 5 bases respectively, with 17 bases between them. CDR1 MDHEN and CDR2 SYDVKM come from the germline V gene. The CDR3 contains 16 residues. Many counts were recorded for this clonotype. Its target is not known. This TCR was recovered from a man between 18 and 35 years old who received the YFV17D yellow fever vaccine. This sequence joins TRBV28 and TRBJ1-5; D remains ambiguous. Sequenced here: PBMCs, sampled on the day of the yellow fever booster vaccination. DNA of the CDR3: TGTGCCAGCAGTTTCGGGGAGGGCTCACCCTATCAGCCCCAGCATTTT. Its protein product is CASSFGEGSPYQPQHF.